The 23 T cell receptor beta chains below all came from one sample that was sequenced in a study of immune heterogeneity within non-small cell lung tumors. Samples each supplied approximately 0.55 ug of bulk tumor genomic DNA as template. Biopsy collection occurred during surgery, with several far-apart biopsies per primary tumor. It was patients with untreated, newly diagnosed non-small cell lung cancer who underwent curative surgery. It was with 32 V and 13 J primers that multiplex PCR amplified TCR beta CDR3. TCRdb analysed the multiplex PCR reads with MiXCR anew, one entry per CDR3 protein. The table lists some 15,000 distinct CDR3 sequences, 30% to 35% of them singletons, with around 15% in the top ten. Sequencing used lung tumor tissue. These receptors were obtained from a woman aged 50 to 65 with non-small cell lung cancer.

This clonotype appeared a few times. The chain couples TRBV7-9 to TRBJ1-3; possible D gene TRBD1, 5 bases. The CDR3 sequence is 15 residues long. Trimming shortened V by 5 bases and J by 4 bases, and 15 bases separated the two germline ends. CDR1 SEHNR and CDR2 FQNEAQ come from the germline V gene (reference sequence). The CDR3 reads CASSGDGLTGNTIYF. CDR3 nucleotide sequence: TGTGCCAGCAGCGGGGACGGCCTGACCGGAAACACCATATATTTT.

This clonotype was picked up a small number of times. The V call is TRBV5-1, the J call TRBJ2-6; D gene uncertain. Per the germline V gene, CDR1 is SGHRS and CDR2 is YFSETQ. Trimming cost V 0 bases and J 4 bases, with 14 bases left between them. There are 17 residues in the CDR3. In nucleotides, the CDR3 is TGCGCCAGCAGCTTGGGTGGCAGGAGAAGCGGGGCCAACGTCCTGACTTTC. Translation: CASSLGGRRSGANVLTF.

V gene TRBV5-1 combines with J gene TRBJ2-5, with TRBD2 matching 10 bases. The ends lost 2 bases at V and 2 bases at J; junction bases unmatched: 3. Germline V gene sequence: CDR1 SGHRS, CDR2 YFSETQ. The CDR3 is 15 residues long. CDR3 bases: TGCGCCAGCAGCTTAATAGCGGGGGGACAAGAGACCCAGTACTTC. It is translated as CASSLIAGGQETQYF. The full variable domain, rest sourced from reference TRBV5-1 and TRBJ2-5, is KAGVTQTPRYLIKTRGQQVTLSCSPISGHRSVSWYQQTPGQGLQFLFEYFSETQRNKGNFPGRFSGRQFSNSRSEMNVSTLELGDSALYLCASSLIAGGQETQYFGPGTRLLVL.

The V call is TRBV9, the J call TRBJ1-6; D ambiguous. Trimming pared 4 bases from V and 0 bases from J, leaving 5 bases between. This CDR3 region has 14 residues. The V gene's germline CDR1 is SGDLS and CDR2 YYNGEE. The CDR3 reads CASSSGSYNSPLHF. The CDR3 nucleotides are TGTGCCAGCAGCTCAGGCTCCTATAATTCACCCCTCCACTTT.

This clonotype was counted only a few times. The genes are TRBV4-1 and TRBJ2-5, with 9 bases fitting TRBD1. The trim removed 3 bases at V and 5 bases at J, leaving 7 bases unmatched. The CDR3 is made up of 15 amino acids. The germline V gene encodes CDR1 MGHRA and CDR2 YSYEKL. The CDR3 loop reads CASSHGQGFLETQYF. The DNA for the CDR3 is TGCGCCAGCAGCCATGGACAGGGGTTTCTGGAGACCCAGTACTTC.

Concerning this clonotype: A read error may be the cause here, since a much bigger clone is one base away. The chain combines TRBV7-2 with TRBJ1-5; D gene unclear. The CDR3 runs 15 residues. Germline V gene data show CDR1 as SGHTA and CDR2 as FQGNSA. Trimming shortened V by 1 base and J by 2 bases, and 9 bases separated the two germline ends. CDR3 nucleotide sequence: TGTGCCAGCAGCTTAGACGAAATGCGCAATCAGCCCCAGCATTTT. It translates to CASSLDEMRNQPQHF.

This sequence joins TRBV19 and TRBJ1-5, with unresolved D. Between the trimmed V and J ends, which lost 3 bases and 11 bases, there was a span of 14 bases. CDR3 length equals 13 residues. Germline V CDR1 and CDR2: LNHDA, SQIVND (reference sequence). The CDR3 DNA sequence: TGTGCCAGTAGTATTATGTCCAGACAAACCCAGCATTTT. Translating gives CASSIMSRQTQHF. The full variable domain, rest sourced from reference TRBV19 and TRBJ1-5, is DGGITQSPKYLFRKEGQNVTLSCEQNLNHDAMYWYRQDPGQGLRLIYYSQIVNDFQKGDIAEGYSVSREKKESFPLTVTSAQKNPTAFYLCASSIMSRQTQHFGDGTRLSIL.

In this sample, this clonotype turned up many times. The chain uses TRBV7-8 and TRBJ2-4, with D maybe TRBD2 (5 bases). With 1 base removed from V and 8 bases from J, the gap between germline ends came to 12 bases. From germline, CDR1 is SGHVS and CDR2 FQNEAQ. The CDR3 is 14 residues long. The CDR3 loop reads CASSLVPGSDIQYF. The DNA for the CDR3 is TGTGCCAGCAGCTTAGTTCCGGGGTCAGACATTCAGTACTTC.

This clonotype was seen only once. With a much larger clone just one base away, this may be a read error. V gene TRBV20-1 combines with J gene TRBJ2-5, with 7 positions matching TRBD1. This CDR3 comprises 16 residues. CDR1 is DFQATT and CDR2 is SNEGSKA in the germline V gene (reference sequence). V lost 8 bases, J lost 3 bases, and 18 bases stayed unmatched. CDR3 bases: TGCAGTACTACAGGGGCCCCAAAGGACGCCGAAGAGACCCAGTACTTC. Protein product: CSTTGAPKDAEETQYF.

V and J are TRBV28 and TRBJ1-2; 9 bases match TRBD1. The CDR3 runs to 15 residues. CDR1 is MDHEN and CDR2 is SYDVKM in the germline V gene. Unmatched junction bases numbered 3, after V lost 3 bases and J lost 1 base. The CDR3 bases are TGTGCCAGCAGTTTGAGGGGACAGGGTAACTATGGCTACACCTTC. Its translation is CASSLRGQGNYGYTF.

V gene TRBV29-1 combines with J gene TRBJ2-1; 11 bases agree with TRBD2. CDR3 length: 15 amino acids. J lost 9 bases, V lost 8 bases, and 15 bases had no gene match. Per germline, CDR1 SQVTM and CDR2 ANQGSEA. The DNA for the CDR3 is TGCAGCACCCCGGTGAGACCGGGACTAGCGGTTGAGCAGTTCTTC. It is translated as CSTPVRPGLAVEQFF.

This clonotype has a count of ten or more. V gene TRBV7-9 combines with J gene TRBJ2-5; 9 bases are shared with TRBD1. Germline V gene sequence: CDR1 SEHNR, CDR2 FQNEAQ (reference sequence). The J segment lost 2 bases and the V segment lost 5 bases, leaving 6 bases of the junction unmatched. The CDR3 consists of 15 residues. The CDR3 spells CASSHRQGVQETQYF. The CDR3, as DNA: TGTGCCAGCAGCCACCGACAGGGGGTACAAGAGACCCAGTACTTC.

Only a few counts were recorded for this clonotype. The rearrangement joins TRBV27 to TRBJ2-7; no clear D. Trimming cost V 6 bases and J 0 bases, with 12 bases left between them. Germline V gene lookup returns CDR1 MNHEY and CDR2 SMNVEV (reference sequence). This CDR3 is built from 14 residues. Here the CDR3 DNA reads TGTGCCAGCAGCCCGGTAGTCAGCTCCTACGAGCAGTACTTC. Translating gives CASSPVVSSYEQYF.

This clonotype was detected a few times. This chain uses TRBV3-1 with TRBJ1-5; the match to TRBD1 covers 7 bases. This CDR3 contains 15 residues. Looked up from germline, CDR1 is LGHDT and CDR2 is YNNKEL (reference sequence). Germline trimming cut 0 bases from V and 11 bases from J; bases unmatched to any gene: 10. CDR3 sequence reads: CASSQDTGRGESQHF. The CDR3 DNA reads TGTGCCAGCAGCCAAGATACGGGCAGGGGGGAGTCCCAGCATTTT.

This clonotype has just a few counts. The CDR3 nucleotides are TGTGCCAGCAATGGGGACGGAGAGACCCAGTACTTC. This encodes CASNGDGETQYF. The chain combines TRBV2 with TRBJ2-5; D is possibly TRBD1 or TRBD2 (5 bases each). Trimming removed 7 bases from V and 4 bases from J, with 10 bases in between. The CDR3 contains 12 residues. Germline V gives CDR1 SNHLY, CDR2 FYNNEI.

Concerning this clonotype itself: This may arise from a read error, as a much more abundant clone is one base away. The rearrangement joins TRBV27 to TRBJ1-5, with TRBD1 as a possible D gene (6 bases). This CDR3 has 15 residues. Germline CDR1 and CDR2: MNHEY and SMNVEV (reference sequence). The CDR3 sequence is CASSLWGAGGQPKHF. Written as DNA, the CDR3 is TGTGCCAGCAGTTTATGGGGGGCTGGTGGACAGCCCAAGCATTTT.

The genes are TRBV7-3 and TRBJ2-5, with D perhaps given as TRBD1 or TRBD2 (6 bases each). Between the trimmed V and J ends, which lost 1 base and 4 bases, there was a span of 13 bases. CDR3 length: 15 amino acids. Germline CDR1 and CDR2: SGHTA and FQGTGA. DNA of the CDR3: TGTGCCAGCAGCTTAAGTCCGGGGGCGCGAGAGACCCAGTACTTC. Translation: CASSLSPGARETQYF.

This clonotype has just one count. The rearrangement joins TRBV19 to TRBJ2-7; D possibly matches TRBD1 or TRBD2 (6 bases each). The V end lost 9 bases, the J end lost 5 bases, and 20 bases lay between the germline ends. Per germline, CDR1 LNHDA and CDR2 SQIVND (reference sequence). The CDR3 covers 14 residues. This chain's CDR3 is CASRSGGLDDEQYF. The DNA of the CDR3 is TGTGCCAGCCGCTCCGGGGGCCTGGATGACGAGCAGTACTTC. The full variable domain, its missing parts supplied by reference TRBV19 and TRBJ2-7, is DGGITQSPKYLFRKEGQNVTLSCEQNLNHDAMYWYRQDPGQGLRLIYYSQIVNDFQKGDIAEGYSVSREKKESFPLTVTSAQKNPTAFYLCASRSGGLDDEQYFGPGTRLTVT.

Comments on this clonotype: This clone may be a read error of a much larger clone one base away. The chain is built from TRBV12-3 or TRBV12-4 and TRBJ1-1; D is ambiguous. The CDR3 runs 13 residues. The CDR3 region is CARSFVPNTEAFF. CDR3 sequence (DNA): TGTGCCAGAAGTTTCGTTCCGAACACTGAAGCTTTCTTT.

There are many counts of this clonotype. In nucleotides, the CDR3 is TGCAGTGCTAGAGTTGGGGACAGGGGTGCTTTCTTT. The encoded protein is CSARVGDRGAFF. The chain is built from TRBV20-1 and TRBJ1-1; 10 bases align to TRBD1. Unmatched junction bases numbered 4, after V lost 1 base and J lost 11 bases. Germline CDR1 reads DFQATT; CDR2 reads SNEGSKA (reference sequence). This CDR3 has 12 residues.

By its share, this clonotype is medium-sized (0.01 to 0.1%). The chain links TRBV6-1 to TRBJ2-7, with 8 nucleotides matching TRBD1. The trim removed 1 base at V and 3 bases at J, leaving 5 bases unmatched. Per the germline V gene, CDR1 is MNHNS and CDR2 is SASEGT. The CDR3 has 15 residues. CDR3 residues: CASSEEAGGIYEQYF. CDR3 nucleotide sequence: TGTGCCAGCAGTGAAGAGGCAGGGGGCATCTACGAGCAGTACTTC.

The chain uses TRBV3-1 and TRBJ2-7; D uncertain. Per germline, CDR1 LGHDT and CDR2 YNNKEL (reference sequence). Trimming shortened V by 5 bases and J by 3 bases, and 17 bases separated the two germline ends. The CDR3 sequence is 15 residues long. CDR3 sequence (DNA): TGTGCCAGCAGCGCGGCGAAGGGCCCATACTACGAGCAGTACTTC. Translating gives CASSAAKGPYYEQYF.

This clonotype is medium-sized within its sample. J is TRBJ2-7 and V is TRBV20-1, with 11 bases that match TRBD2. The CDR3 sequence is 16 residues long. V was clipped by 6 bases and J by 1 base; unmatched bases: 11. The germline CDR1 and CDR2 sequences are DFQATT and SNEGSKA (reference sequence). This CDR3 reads CSAEPPGTSGSYEQYF. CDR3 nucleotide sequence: TGCAGTGCAGAGCCACCTGGGACTAGCGGATCCTACGAGCAGTACTTC.